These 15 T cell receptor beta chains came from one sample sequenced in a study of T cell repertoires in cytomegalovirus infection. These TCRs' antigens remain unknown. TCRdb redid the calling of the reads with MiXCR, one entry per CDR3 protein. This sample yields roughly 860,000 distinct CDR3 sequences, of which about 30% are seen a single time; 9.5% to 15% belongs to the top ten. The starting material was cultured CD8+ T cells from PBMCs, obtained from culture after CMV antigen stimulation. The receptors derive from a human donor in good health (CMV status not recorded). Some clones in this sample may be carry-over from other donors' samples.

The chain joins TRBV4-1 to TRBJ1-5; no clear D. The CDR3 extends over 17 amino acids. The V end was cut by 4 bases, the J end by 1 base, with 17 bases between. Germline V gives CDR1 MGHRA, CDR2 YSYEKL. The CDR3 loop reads CASSPPREEGSNQPQHF. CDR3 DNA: TGCGCCAGCAGCCCCCCAAGGGAGGAAGGGAGCAATCAGCCCCAGCATTTT.

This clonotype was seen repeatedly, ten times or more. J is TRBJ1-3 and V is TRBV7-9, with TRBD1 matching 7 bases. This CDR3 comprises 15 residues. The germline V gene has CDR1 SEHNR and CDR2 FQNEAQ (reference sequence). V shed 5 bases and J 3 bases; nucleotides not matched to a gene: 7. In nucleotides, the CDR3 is TGTGCCAGCAGCCAGCAGGGGGAAGATGGAAACACCATATATTTT. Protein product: CASSQQGEDGNTIYF. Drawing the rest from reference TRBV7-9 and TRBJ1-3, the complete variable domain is DTGVSQNPRHKITKRGQNVTFRCDPISEHNRLYWYRQTLGQGPEFLTYFQNEAQLEKSRLLSDRFSAERPKGSFSTLEIQRTEQGDSAMYLCASSQQGEDGNTIYFGEGSWLTVV.

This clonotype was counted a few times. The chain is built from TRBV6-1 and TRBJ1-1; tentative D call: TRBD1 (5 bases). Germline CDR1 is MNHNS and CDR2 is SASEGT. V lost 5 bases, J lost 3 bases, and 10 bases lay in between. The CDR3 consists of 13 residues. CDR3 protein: CASSNQGHTEAFF. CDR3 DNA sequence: TGTGCCAGCAGTAATCAGGGTCACACTGAAGCTTTCTTT.

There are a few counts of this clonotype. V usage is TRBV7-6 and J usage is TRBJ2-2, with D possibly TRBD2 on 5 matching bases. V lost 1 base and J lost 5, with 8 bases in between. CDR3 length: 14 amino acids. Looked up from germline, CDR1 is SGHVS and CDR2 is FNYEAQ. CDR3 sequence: CASSLESGTGELFF. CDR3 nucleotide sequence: TGTGCCAGCAGCTTAGAATCGGGAACCGGGGAGCTGTTTTTT.

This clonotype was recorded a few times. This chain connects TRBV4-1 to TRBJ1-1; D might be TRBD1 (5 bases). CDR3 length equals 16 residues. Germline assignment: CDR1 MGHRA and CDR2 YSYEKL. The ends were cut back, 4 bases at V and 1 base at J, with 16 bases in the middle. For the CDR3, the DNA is TGCGCCAGCAGCCGACCTCCAGGGTCGTGGAACACTGAAGCTTTCTTT. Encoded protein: CASSRPPGSWNTEAFF.

The CDR3 coding sequence is TGTGCCAGCAGTTACACCGGGAGTGAGCAGTTCTTC. This encodes CASSYTGSEQFF. The chain joins TRBV6-2 or TRBV6-3 to TRBJ2-1; TRBD2 is a possible D gene (6 bases). CDR3 length: 12 amino acids. Germline CDR1 reads MNHEY; CDR2 reads SVGEGT. Deletions cut 2 bases from V and 9 bases from J, with 8 bases between.

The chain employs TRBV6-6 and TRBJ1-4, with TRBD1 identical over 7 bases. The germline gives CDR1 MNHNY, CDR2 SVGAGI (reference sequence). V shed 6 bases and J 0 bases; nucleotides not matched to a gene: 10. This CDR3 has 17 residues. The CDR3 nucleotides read TGTGCCAGCAGGAATACCACCCAGGGGGCAACTAATGAAAAACTGTTTTTT. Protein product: CASRNTTQGATNEKLFF.

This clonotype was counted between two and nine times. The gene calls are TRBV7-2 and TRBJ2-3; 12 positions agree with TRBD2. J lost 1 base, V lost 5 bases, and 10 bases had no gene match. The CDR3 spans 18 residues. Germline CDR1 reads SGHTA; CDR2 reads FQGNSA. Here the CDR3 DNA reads TGTGCCAGCAGCCCTCTAACTAGCGGGGGGCCAGGCACAGATACGCAGTATTTT. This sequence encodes CASSPLTSGGPGTDTQYF.

The CDR3 reads CASSLFAGGQNEQFF. The CDR3 nucleotides are TGTGCCAGCAGCTTATTCGCGGGGGGCCAAAATGAGCAGTTCTTC. The chain couples TRBV7-3 to TRBJ2-1; 8 nucleotides align to TRBD2. CDR1 and CDR2 from the germline V gene are SGHTA and FQGTGA. V dropped 2 bases and J dropped 7; count of bases not matched to a gene: 7. The CDR3 is 15 residues long.

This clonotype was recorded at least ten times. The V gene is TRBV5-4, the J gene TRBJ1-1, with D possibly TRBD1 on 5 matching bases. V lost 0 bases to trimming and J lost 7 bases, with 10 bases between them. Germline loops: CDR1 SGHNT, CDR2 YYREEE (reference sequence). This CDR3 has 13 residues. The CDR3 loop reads CASSLGGWIEAFF. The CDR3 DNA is TGTGCCAGCAGCTTGGGGGGCTGGATTGAAGCTTTCTTT.

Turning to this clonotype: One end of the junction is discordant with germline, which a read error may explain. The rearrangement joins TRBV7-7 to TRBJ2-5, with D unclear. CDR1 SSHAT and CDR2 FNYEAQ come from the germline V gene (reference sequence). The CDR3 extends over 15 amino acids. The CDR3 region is CASSLATSGAETQYF. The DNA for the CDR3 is TGTGCTAGCAGCTTAGCCACGAGTGGCGCAGAGACCCAGTACTTC.

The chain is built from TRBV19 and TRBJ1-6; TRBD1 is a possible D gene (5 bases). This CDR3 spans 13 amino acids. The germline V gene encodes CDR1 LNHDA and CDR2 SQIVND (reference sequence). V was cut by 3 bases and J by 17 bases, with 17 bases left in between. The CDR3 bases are TGTGCCAGTAGTATGGGGGACCCGCTGACGGTCCACTTT. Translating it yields CASSMGDPLTVHF. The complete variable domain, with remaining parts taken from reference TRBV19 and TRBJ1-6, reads DGGITQSPKYLFRKEGQNVTLSCEQNLNHDAMYWYRQDPGQGLRLIYYSQIVNDFQKGDIAEGYSVSREKKESFPLTVTSAQKNPTAFYLCASSMGDPLTVHFGNGTRLTVT.

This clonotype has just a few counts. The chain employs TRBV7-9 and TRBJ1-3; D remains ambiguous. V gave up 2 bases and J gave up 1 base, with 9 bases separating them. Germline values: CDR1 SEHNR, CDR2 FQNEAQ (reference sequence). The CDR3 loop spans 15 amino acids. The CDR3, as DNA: TGTGCCAGCAGCTTAACATGGAGATCTGGAAACACCATATATTTT. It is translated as CASSLTWRSGNTIYF.

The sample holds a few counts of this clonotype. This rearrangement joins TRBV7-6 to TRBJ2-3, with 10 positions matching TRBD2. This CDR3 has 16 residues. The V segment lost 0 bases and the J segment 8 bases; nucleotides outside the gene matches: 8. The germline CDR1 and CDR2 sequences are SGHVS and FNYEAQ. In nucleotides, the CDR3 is TGTGCCAGCAGCTTAGCGCTAGCGGGGGCCCTTTCTACGCAGTATTTT. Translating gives CASSLALAGALSTQYF.

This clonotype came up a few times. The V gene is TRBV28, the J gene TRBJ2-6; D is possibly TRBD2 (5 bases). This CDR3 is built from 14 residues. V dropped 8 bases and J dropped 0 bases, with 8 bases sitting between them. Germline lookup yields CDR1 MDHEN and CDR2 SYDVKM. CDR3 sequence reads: CASLRDSGANVLTF. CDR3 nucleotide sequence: TGTGCCAGCCTGAGGGACTCTGGGGCCAACGTCCTGACTTTC.